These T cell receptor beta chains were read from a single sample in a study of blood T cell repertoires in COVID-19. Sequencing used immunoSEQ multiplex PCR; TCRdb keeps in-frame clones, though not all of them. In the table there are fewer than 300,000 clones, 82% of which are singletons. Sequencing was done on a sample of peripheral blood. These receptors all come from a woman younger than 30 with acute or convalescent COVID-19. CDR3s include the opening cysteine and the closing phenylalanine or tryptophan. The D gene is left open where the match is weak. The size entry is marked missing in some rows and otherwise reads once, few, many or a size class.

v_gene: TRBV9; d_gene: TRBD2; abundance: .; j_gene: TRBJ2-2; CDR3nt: TGTGCCAGCAGCGTTGAGACTAGCGGCACCGGGGAGCTGTTTTTT; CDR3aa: CASSVETSGTGELFF
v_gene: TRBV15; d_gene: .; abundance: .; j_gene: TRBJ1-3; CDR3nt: TGTGCCACCAGCAGAGATAGGCGCCAGGGGCGCTCTGGAAACACCATATATTTT; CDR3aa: CATSRDRRQGRSGNTIYF
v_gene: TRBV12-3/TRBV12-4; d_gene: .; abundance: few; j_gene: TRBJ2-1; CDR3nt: TGTGCCAGCACCCTGACAGGTCCGAATGAGCAGTTCTTC; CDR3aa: CASTLTGPNEQFF
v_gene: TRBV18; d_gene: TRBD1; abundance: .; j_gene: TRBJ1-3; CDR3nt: TGTGCCAGCTCACCTTGGACAGGGGGCTTTCAAGACGGAAACACCATATATTTT; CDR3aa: CASSPWTGGFQDGNTIYF
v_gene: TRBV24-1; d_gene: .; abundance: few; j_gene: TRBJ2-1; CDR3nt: TGTGCCACCAGTGATTTCAGGGAGCAGTTCTTC; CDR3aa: CATSDFREQFF
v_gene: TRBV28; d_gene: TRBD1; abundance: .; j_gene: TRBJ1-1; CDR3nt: TGTGCCAGCAGGGGGACAGGGGCGGGTGTCACTGAAGCTTTCTTT; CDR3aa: CASRGTGAGVTEAFF
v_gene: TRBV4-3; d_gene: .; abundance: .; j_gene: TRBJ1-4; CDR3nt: TGCGCCAGCAGCCAAGACCGGGGGGAAAAACTGTTTTTT; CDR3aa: CASSQDRGEKLFF
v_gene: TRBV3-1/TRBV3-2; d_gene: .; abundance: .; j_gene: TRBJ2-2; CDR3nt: TGTGCCAGCAGCCAAGATTGGGGGCCAAGCACCGGGGAGCTGTTTTTT; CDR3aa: CASSQDWGPSTGELFF
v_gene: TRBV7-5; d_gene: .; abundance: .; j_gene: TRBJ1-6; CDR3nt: TGTGCCAGAAGCCACCAGGGGGCGAATTCACCCCTCCACTTT; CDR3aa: CARSHQGANSPLHF
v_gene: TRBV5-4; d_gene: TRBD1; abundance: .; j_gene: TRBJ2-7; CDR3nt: TGTGCCAGCACCACGGACAGGGCGAGAGAGCAGTACTTC; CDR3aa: CASTTDRAREQYF